This T cell receptor beta chain was sequenced in a study of OX40 agonist ivuxolimab in advanced cancers. Findings and limits, study-wide: Also showing low normalized T-cell clonal expansion were some of the nonresponders. Averaging showed that CD8+ T cells had more expanded clones than CD4+ did.

Prior autoimmune disease or systemic immunosuppression barred patients. Produced via immunoSEQ multiplex PCR; TCRdb's table is partial and in-frame only. The profile shows 100,000 or so clones, 94% of them singletons. CDR3 length equals 11 residues. Germline CDR1 is MNHNY and CDR2 is SVGAGI (reference sequence). Trimming removed 8 bases at V and 1 base at J, with 5 bases between. With regard to this clone: No antigen is known for it.

The sequencing used CD4+ or CD8+ T cells sorted from blood, collected in a trial of the OX40 agonist ivuxolimab. The receptor's source is an adult with an advanced solid tumor such as melanoma, head and neck, liver or kidney cancer. The V gene is TRBV6-6, the J gene TRBJ1-2; D uncertain. The CDR3 loop is CASANNYGYTF. As DNA, the CDR3 is TGTGCCAGCGCAAATAACTATGGCTACACCTTC.